This T cell receptor beta chain was recovered during a study of cytomegalovirus exposure and HLA in healthy donors. J gave up 4 bases and V 5 bases, and 1 base lay outside the gene matches. The CDR3 consists of 13 residues. Germline V lookup: CDR1 SNHLY, CDR2 FYNNEI. 60 Vbeta and 13 Jbeta primers were used in PCR. Authors' analysis steps: In a later analysis, of 79 million or so unique beta chains, roughly 9.9 million appeared in at least two donors. Repertoires were generated with immunoSEQ multiplex PCR, while TCRdb's copy carries only in-frame clones and drops some. D and trimming were read from the DNA, whereas the V and J calls and clone size are those reported in that table. The top ten clones hold 9.3% of a sample with roughly 160,000 clones, 80% to 90% of them seen once. Whereas donors were nominally healthy upon sampling, unrecorded immune exposures were probable. This clone was observed a single time. The antigen is not known.

Whole-study findings and limits: As a later analysis showed, several of the most significant clusters appeared to be linked to common viral pathogens.

This TCR derives from a man aged 18 to 30 in good health and CMV-seropositive. This chain joins TRBV2 and TRBJ2-2; 7 nucleotides line up with TRBD1. The sample comprised PBMCs. CDR3 region: CASSNRGTGELFF. The CDR3 region has the DNA TGTGCCAGCAGTAACAGGGGCACCGGGGAGCTGTTTTTT.